A single sample gave rise to the 12 T cell receptor beta chains below, sequenced in a study of vaccination and CD4 T cells after COVID-19. No antigens are known for them. Cultured CD4+ T-cell DNA underwent Oncomine TCR Beta short-read sequencing. Using its own MiXCR run on the PCR reads, TCRdb lists one record per CDR3 protein. The profile covers 20,000 to 25,000 distinct CDR3 sequences, with around 43% appearing a single time and roughly an eighth taken by the ten largest. Specified treatment: approximately nine-day PBMC culture with coronavirus spike peptide pools or control peptides (ViraFEST assay). Sequencing was performed on CD4+ T cells from blood, cultured in vitro. The receptors shown here come from a human donor who had recovered from COVID-19.

The sample holds a few counts of this clonotype. The CDR3 reads CASSRDGQDGYTF. DNA for the CDR3: TGTGCCAGCAGCCGAGATGGGCAGGATGGCTACACCTTC. The chain is built from TRBV5-4 and TRBJ1-2; no firm D call. CDR3 length: 13 residues. V was clipped by 4 bases and J by 6 bases, with 13 bases between them. The germline V gene encodes CDR1 SGHNT and CDR2 YYREEE (reference sequence).

This sequence joins TRBV7-9 and TRBJ1-4, with D maybe TRBD1 (6 bases). Trimming left V 3 bases short and J 5 bases short, with 13 bases between. The CDR3 contains 15 residues. Per the germline V gene, CDR1 is SEHNR and CDR2 is FQNEAQ (reference sequence). The CDR3: CASSLVQGDNEKLFF. CDR3 sequence (DNA): TGTGCCAGCAGCTTGGTACAGGGAGACAATGAAAAACTGTTTTTT.

The rearrangement joins TRBV20-1 to TRBJ2-3, with 7 nucleotides matching TRBD2. V shed 6 bases, J shed 3 bases, and the junction held 12 bases outside the gene matches. This CDR3 contains 15 residues. Germline V gene lookup returns CDR1 DFQATT and CDR2 SNEGSKA (reference sequence). In DNA, the CDR3 is TGCAGTGCACCCCCGGCGGGGGAGCCAACAGATACGCAGTATTTT. Amino acid sequence: CSAPPAGEPTDTQYF.

The chain employs TRBV7-2 and TRBJ2-3; D not resolved. This CDR3 has 12 amino acids. V was pared by 5 bases and J by 6 bases, with 9 bases between. The V gene's germline CDR1 is SGHTA and CDR2 FQGNSA. As DNA, the CDR3 is TGTGCCAGCAGCCCCGGTAGGGATACGCAGTATTTT. It codes for CASSPGRDTQYF.

The chain joins TRBV4-1 to TRBJ1-1, with unresolved D. CDR3 length equals 13 residues. V gave up 0 bases and J gave up 7 bases, with 9 bases separating them. Germline lookup yields CDR1 MGHRA and CDR2 YSYEKL. CDR3 protein: CASSQDELVEAFF. CDR3 coding DNA: TGCGCCAGCAGCCAAGATGAGTTAGTTGAAGCTTTCTTT.

This rearrangement joins TRBV6-5 to TRBJ2-1, with D possibly being TRBD1 (5 bases). Germline V gene lookup returns CDR1 MNHEY and CDR2 SVGAGI. V lost 0 bases to trimming and J lost 3 bases, with 21 bases between them. This CDR3 has 19 amino acids. CDR3 sequence reads: CASSYSSRYIDRNYNEQFF. In DNA, the CDR3 is TGTGCCAGCAGTTACTCGTCAAGGTACATCGACAGAAACTACAATGAGCAGTTCTTC.

The chain recombines TRBV29-1 with TRBJ2-7; 9 bases match TRBD1. The CDR3 has 12 amino acids. Germline trimming cut 7 bases from V and 7 bases from J; bases unmatched to any gene: 8. Germline loops: CDR1 SQVTM, CDR2 ANQGSEA. The CDR3 loop reads CSGGQGTGEQYF. CDR3 coding DNA: TGCAGCGGGGGACAGGGTACGGGAGAGCAGTACTTC.

The chain has TRBV6-5 and TRBJ2-5; D might be TRBD1 (5 bases). The CDR3 runs 14 residues. The V end lost 2 bases, the J end lost 5 bases, and 12 bases lay between the germline ends. Looked up from germline, CDR1 is MNHEY and CDR2 is SVGAGI. The DNA for the CDR3 is TGTGCCAGCAGTTACCCAGGGCCGGGCGAGACCCAGTACTTC. This sequence encodes CASSYPGPGETQYF.

This clonotype came up a few times. The chain carries TRBV28 and TRBJ1-2, with TRBD1 identical over 7 bases. J was trimmed by 4 bases and V by 7 bases; bases with no gene match: 9. Per the germline V gene, CDR1 is MDHEN and CDR2 is SYDVKM. This CDR3 is built from 14 residues. The CDR3 DNA sequence: TGTGCCAGCACCTCGACAGGGACAATCTATGGCTACACCTTC. It translates to CASTSTGTIYGYTF.

This clonotype showed up just a few times. CDR3 bases: TGTGCCAGTAGTAGAGGACAGGGGGTAGCCAAAAACATTCAGTACTTC. Translation: CASSRGQGVAKNIQYF. This chain joins TRBV19 and TRBJ2-4, with 10 bases that match TRBD1. Germline CDR1 and CDR2: LNHDA and SQIVND (reference sequence). This CDR3 spans 16 amino acids. Losses at the gene ends were 4 bases for V and 0 bases for J; bases not matched to a gene: 3.

This clonotype was observed a handful of times. The chain uses TRBV7-8 and TRBJ2-7, with 12 bases identical to TRBD2. After removal of 5 bases from V and 2 bases from J, the junction contained 4 bases not matched to a gene. The germline V gene encodes CDR1 SGHVS and CDR2 FQNEAQ. The CDR3 consists of 15 residues. DNA for the CDR3: TGTGCCAGCAGCCGACTAGCGGGAGTTCCCTACGAGCAGTACTTC. This sequence encodes CASSRLAGVPYEQYF.

V usage is TRBV20-1 and J usage is TRBJ2-3; 8 bases fit TRBD1. Germline-derived CDR1 and CDR2 are DFQATT and SNEGSKA (reference sequence). Unmatched junction bases numbered 6, after V lost 5 bases and J lost 2 bases. The CDR3 is made up of 14 amino acids. In DNA, the CDR3 is TGCAGTGCTTCCGGGACAGGAGACACAGATACGCAGTATTTT. It codes for CSASGTGDTDTQYF.